The 4 T cell receptor beta chains below all came from one sample that was sequenced in a study of T-cell reconstitution after alpha-beta-depleted transplantation in children. A library of TCRbeta sequences, prepared with unique molecular identifiers, was generated. TCRdb independently ran MiXCR on the PCR reads; one entry per CDR3 protein. The data hold 250,000 to 300,000 distinct CDR3 sequences, with roughly a tenth observed a single time. The sequencing here drew on PBMCs, taken before TCRalphabeta/CD19-depleted stem cell transplant. The receptor source for this set is a boy in the first two years of life with acute myeloid leukemia, due to receive a stem cell transplant.

This clonotype was picked up a small number of times. The rearrangement uses TRBV23-1 and TRBJ2-2, with 7 bases lining up with TRBD2. TRBV23-1 is filed as an ORF, its function uncertain. V gave up 10 bases and J gave up 6 bases; unmatched junction bases: 5. This CDR3 is 12 amino acids long. The CDR3 sequence is CATDGGAGELFF. The CDR3 DNA sequence: TGCGCCACAGATGGGGGGGCCGGGGAGCTGTTTTTT.

This clonotype was seen a single time. V is TRBV5-5 and J is TRBJ2-5, with D maybe TRBD1 (5 bases). Deletions cut 1 base from V and 0 bases from J, with 7 bases between. Germline V gene data show CDR1 as SGHKS and CDR2 as YYEKEE (reference sequence). There are 14 residues in the CDR3. CDR3 protein: CASSLPRDQETQYF. CDR3 in DNA: TGTGCCAGCAGCTTGCCCAGGGACCAAGAGACCCAGTACTTC.

This clonotype was counted ten times or more. The chain couples TRBV20-1 to TRBJ2-1; 8 nucleotides agree with TRBD2. Germline V gene lookup returns CDR1 DFQATT and CDR2 SNEGSKA (reference sequence). The V and J ends lost 0 bases and 12 bases, in that order; junction bases with no gene match: 10. The CDR3 runs to 14 residues. CDR3 protein: CSARDRGLDVVQFF. The CDR3 nucleotides read TGCAGTGCTAGAGATCGGGGACTAGACGTGGTGCAGTTCTTC.

The chain links TRBV2 to TRBJ2-7; D is perhaps TRBD1 (5 bases). The length of the CDR3 is 15 residues. Between the trimmed V and J ends, which lost 4 bases and 3 bases, there was a span of 16 bases. CDR1 and CDR2 (germline): SNHLY, FYNNEI. The CDR3 DNA follows: TGTGCCAGCAGTGTTCAGGGTGGGGCCTACTACGAGCAGTACTTC. Translation: CASSVQGGAYYEQYF. The whole variable domain, remainder taken from reference TRBV2 and TRBJ2-7, is EPEVTQTPSHQVTQMGQEVILRCVPISNHLYFYWYRQILGQKVEFLVSFYNNEISEKSEIFDDQFSVERPDGSNFTLKIRSTKLEDSAMYFCASSVQGGAYYEQYFGPGTRLTVT.